These 32 T cell receptor beta chains came from one sample sequenced in a study of T cell repertoires in cytomegalovirus infection (dated by TCRdb to between 2017 and 2020). This specimen's treatment or condition label, per the study, means: in vitro stimulation with specific CMV peptide epitopes to enrich CMV-specific T cells. Their antigens remain unidentified. Sequenced on an Illumina HiSeq 1500. TCRdb reprocessed the public reads (quality trimming at Q25 with fastp, clone calling with MiXCR) and kept in-frame beta chains. CDR3 protein sequences are deduplicated, and each keeps its most common genes and DNA. The sample has fewer than 900,000 distinct CDR3 sequences on record, around 29% of them singletons. Jointly, the top ten make up over 10% of the sample. Sequenced material: cultured CD8+ T cells from PBMCs, taken from culture after CMV antigen stimulation. These receptors all come from a human donor in good health (CMV status not recorded). Some clones in this sample may be carry-over from other donors' samples.

This clonotype was found a few times. The V and J genes are TRBV7-6 and TRBJ1-2; 7 bases map to TRBD1. V lost 7 bases and J lost 0; bases outside the gene matches: 17. Germline CDR1 SGHVS, CDR2 FNYEAQ. This CDR3 region has 18 residues. The CDR3: CASNPQGGISTANYGYTF. DNA of the CDR3: TGTGCCAGCAACCCCCAGGGGGGGATCTCTACAGCTAACTATGGCTACACCTTC.

Only a few counts were recorded for this clonotype. The chain couples TRBV7-4 to TRBJ2-7, with D perhaps matching TRBD1 (6 bases). Germline CDR1 is SGHVT and CDR2 is SQSDAQ. Trimming took off 6 bases at V and 4 bases at J, with 10 bases between the two ends. The CDR3 runs 12 residues. This CDR3 is CASSQGLYEQYV. CDR3 sequence (DNA): TGTGCCAGCAGTCAGGGGTTGTACGAGCAGTACGTC.

This clonotype was observed at least ten times. The chain links TRBV7-9 to TRBJ2-4; TRBD1 matches 11 bases. Germline V lookup: CDR1 SEHNR, CDR2 FQNEAQ (reference sequence). The ends lost 6 bases at V and 1 base at J; junction bases unmatched: 8. There are 17 residues in the CDR3. The CDR3 region is CASSSTDRGRAKNIQYF. The CDR3 DNA reads TGTGCCAGCAGTTCCACGGACAGGGGGCGCGCCAAAAACATTCAGTACTTC.

V is TRBV12-3 or TRBV12-4 and J is TRBJ2-6; tentatively, D is TRBD2 (5 bases). There are 15 residues in the CDR3. Trimming took off 7 bases at V and 4 bases at J, with 14 bases between the two ends. As DNA, the CDR3 is TGTGCCAGCACTCTAACACCGGGGGGGGCCAACGTCCTGACTTTC. It translates to CASTLTPGGANVLTF.

The chain employs TRBV5-8 and TRBJ2-4; a weak D match, TRBD1 (8 bases). Germline V gene lookup returns CDR1 SGHTS and CDR2 YDEGEE. Trimming stripped 3 bases from V and 6 bases from J, with 19 bases between. CDR3 length: 16 amino acids. Here the CDR3 reads CASSSGQGGILNIQYF. The CDR3 nucleotides are TGTGCCAGCAGCTCCGGACAGGGAGGGATTCTAAACATTCAGTACTTC.

The rearrangement joins TRBV19 to TRBJ1-5, with unresolved D. The V end lost 10 bases, the J end lost 8 bases, and 18 bases lay between the germline ends. The CDR3 totals 13 residues. CDR1 is LNHDA and CDR2 is SQIVND in the germline V gene (reference sequence). CDR3 sequence: CATSWGGFEPQHF. Here the CDR3 DNA reads TGTGCCACCTCATGGGGAGGGTTTGAGCCCCAGCATTTT.

The DNA of the CDR3 is TGTGCCAGCAGACACCCCGGGACAACCGACAATGAGCAGTTCTTC. This translates into CASRHPGTTDNEQFF. This chain joins TRBV12-3 or TRBV12-4 and TRBJ2-1; D is possibly TRBD1 (6 bases). Trimming left V 6 bases short and J 5 bases short, with 17 bases between. The CDR3 loop spans 15 amino acids.

The rearrangement joins TRBV7-9 to TRBJ1-2, with TRBD1 matching over 7 bases. Trimming at V came to 6 bases and at J to 4 bases, leaving 5 bases not matched to a gene. The CDR3 runs 13 residues. CDR1 is SEHNR, CDR2 FQNEAQ, per germline (reference sequence). CDR3 region: CASSIPGGYGYTF. DNA of the CDR3: TGTGCCAGCAGTATACCAGGGGGCTATGGCTACACCTTC. Full variable domain (rest looked up from reference TRBV7-9 and TRBJ1-2): DTGVSQNPRHKITKRGQNVTFRCDPISEHNRLYWYRQTLGQGPEFLTYFQNEAQLEKSRLLSDRFSAERPKGSFSTLEIQRTEQGDSAMYLCASSIPGGYGYTFGSGTRLTVV.

The chain combines TRBV5-4 with TRBJ2-7; maybe TRBD1 (5 bases). Germline V gene lookup returns CDR1 SGHNT and CDR2 YYREEE (reference sequence). CDR3 length: 14 residues. Trimming shortened V by 3 bases and J by 0 bases, and 10 bases separated the two germline ends. CDR3 DNA: TGTGCCAGCAGCTCATCAGGGTTCTCCTACGAGCAGTACTTC. This gives the protein CASSSSGFSYEQYF. Looking up the rest from reference TRBV5-4 and TRBJ2-7 gives the full variable domain: ETGVTQSPTHLIKTRGQQVTLRCSSQSGHNTVSWYQQALGQGPQFIFQYYREEENGRGNFPPRFSGLQFPNYSSELNVNALELDDSALYLCASSSSGFSYEQYFGPGTRLTVT.

The chain joins TRBV27 to TRBJ2-1; D is tentatively TRBD1 or TRBD2 (7 bases each). CDR3 length: 16 amino acids. V was pared by 3 bases and J by 1 base, with 13 bases between. CDR1 MNHEY and CDR2 SMNVEV come from the germline V gene (reference sequence). The CDR3 DNA is TGTGCCAGCAGTTTTCAGGGGGGGGAATCCTACAATGAGCAGTTCTTC. Amino acid sequence: CASSFQGGESYNEQFF.

This chain uses TRBV7-8 with TRBJ1-5, with 8 positions matching TRBD1. The V gene end was trimmed by 5 bases and the J gene end by 0 bases; junction bases not matched to a gene: 6. Germline V gene lookup returns CDR1 SGHVS and CDR2 FQNEAQ. This CDR3 comprises 16 residues. For the CDR3, the DNA is TGTGCCAGCAGCCGGGACAGGCTATATAGCAATCAGCCCCAGCATTTT. Amino acids: CASSRDRLYSNQPQHF.

This chain links TRBV4-1 with TRBJ2-2; 12 positions match TRBD1. Germline V gene sequence: CDR1 MGHRA, CDR2 YSYEKL. With 8 bases clipped from V and 7 bases from J, the junction kept 5 bases outside the gene matches. The CDR3 contains 14 residues. The CDR3 loop reads CASPGQGASGELFF. Written as DNA, the CDR3 is TGCGCCAGCCCGGGACAGGGGGCAAGCGGGGAGCTGTTTTTT.

This clonotype was detected only a few times. The chain combines TRBV2 with TRBJ1-6; D gene ambiguous. This CDR3 contains 17 residues. The V end was cut by 3 bases, the J end by 0 bases, with 12 bases between. The germline V gene has CDR1 SNHLY and CDR2 FYNNEI. CDR3 protein: CASSDGRSSSYNSPLHF. CDR3 sequence (DNA): TGTGCCAGCAGTGATGGACGCTCGAGCTCCTATAATTCACCCCTCCACTTT. Complete variable domain (other parts from reference TRBV2 and TRBJ1-6): EPEVTQTPSHQVTQMGQEVILRCVPISNHLYFYWYRQILGQKVEFLVSFYNNEISEKSEIFDDQFSVERPDGSNFTLKIRSTKLEDSAMYFCASSDGRSSSYNSPLHFGNGTRLTVT.

The chain carries TRBV7-9 and TRBJ1-4; 7 positions match TRBD1. Germline CDR1 is SEHNR and CDR2 is FQNEAQ (reference sequence). Trimming removed 8 bases from V and 10 bases from J; junction bases left unmatched: 16. The CDR3 spans 15 residues. CDR3 DNA sequence: TGTGCCAGCGAGCGGGGGGACAGTAATTTCGGAAAACTGTTTTTT. Translated, it gives CASERGDSNFGKLFF. The full variable domain, in which reference TRBV7-9 and TRBJ1-4 provide the parts outside the CDR3, is DTGVSQNPRHKITKRGQNVTFRCDPISEHNRLYWYRQTLGQGPEFLTYFQNEAQLEKSRLLSDRFSAERPKGSFSTLEIQRTEQGDSAMYLCASERGDSNFGKLFFGSGTQLSVL.

The chain links TRBV27 to TRBJ2-7; perhaps TRBD1 as D (6 bases). The CDR3 extends over 15 amino acids. Trimming left V 10 bases short and J 0 bases short, with 19 bases between. CDR1 and CDR2 (germline): MNHEY, SMNVEV (reference sequence). The chain's CDR3 is CATSPRGLSSYEQYV. CDR3 nucleotides: TGTGCCACCTCCCCCAGGGGCCTGAGCTCCTACGAGCAGTACGTC.

The CDR3 protein is CASSVVDTGARAFF. The DNA of the CDR3 is TGTGCCAGCAGCGTAGTTGATACCGGGGCGCGAGCTTTCTTT. V gene TRBV9 combines with J gene TRBJ1-1; D perhaps matches TRBD1 (5 bases). CDR1 is SGDLS, CDR2 YYNGEE, per germline. Trimming pared 0 bases from V and 10 bases from J, leaving 16 bases between. CDR3 length equals 14 residues.

This clonotype was recorded at least ten times. The chain carries TRBV19 and TRBJ1-1, with 8 bases matching TRBD1. The germline gives CDR1 LNHDA, CDR2 SQIVND (reference sequence). Germline trimming cut 4 bases from V and 1 base from J; bases unmatched to any gene: 2. The CDR3 runs to 14 residues. The CDR3 sequence: CASSTGTGNTEAFF. The DNA for the CDR3 is TGTGCCAGTAGTACTGGGACAGGGAACACTGAAGCTTTCTTT.

This clonotype has a count of ten or more. The V and J genes are TRBV7-9 and TRBJ1-3; the D is unclear. The CDR3 covers 15 residues. Looked up from germline, CDR1 is SEHNR and CDR2 is FQNEAQ (reference sequence). V lost 8 bases and J lost 2, with 16 bases in between. CDR3 amino acids: CASPSLGRAGNTIYF. CDR3 sequence (DNA): TGTGCCAGCCCCTCCCTCGGGCGGGCTGGAAACACCATATATTTT.

There are a few counts of this clonotype. The chain links TRBV10-3 to TRBJ2-7; the match to TRBD1 covers 8 bases. The CDR3 has 18 amino acids. Germline trimming cut 2 bases from V and 7 bases from J; bases unmatched to any gene: 19. Germline assignment: CDR1 ENHRY and CDR2 SYGVKD. This chain's CDR3 is CAISETGQGGGSAWEQYF. CDR3 nucleotide sequence: TGTGCCATCAGTGAGACCGGACAGGGAGGAGGGTCAGCGTGGGAGCAGTACTTC.

The chain recombines TRBV9 with TRBJ1-2; 9 positions agree with TRBD1. There are 14 residues in the CDR3. Germline values: CDR1 SGDLS, CDR2 YYNGEE. Trimming at V came to 7 bases and at J to 0 bases, leaving 4 bases not matched to a gene. The CDR3 sequence: CASEGTGTNYGYTF. CDR3 sequence (DNA): TGTGCCAGCGAGGGGACAGGGACTAACTATGGCTACACCTTC.

The chain links TRBV4-3 to TRBJ1-2; D is undetermined. This CDR3 is built from 15 residues. CDR1 and CDR2 (germline): LGHNA, YSLEER. Trimming took off 1 base at V and 7 bases at J, with 16 bases between the two ends. For the CDR3, the DNA is TGCGCCAGCAGCCAAGTGTTAGAGAACCTGCGTGGCTACACCTTC. Protein sequence: CASSQVLENLRGYTF.

This chain joins TRBV6-5 and TRBJ1-1; 8 bases are shared with TRBD1. This CDR3 spans 16 amino acids. V lost 1 base, J lost 5 bases, and 9 bases stayed unmatched. Germline V gives CDR1 MNHEY, CDR2 SVGAGI. The CDR3 DNA sequence: TGTGCCAGCAGTTACTTCGGACAGGGAAAGGGAACTGAAGCTTTCTTT. Translated: CASSYFGQGKGTEAFF.

This clonotype turned up a few times. The chain carries TRBV6-5 and TRBJ2-7; D is unresolved. This CDR3 is 14 amino acids long. Trimming took off 3 bases at V and 5 bases at J, with 14 bases between the two ends. Germline lookup yields CDR1 MNHEY and CDR2 SVGAGI. The CDR3 nucleotides are TGTGCCAGCAGTTATATTGGCCCGGGCAACGAGCAGTACTTC. Its translation is CASSYIGPGNEQYF.

This clonotype appeared a few times. The chain links TRBV10-2 to TRBJ1-5; D gene uncertain. Per the germline V gene, CDR1 is WSHSY and CDR2 is SAAADI. This CDR3 comprises 13 residues. The V end was cut by 6 bases, the J end by 3 bases, with 9 bases between. The CDR3 DNA follows: TGCGCCAGCAGCGGACGGTTCAATCAGCCCCAGCATTTT. Translation gives CASSGRFNQPQHF.

The sample holds a few counts of this clonotype. V usage is TRBV18 and J usage is TRBJ2-3, with D maybe TRBD1 (6 bases). CDR1 is KGHSH and CDR2 is LQKENI in the germline V gene. Trimming stripped 3 bases from V and 0 bases from J, with 19 bases between. The CDR3 covers 18 residues. The CDR3 loop is CASSPITLRDKSTDTQYF. CDR3 DNA: TGTGCCAGCTCACCTATCACACTCCGGGACAAAAGCACAGATACGCAGTATTTT.

This clonotype was seen a handful of times. This rearrangement joins TRBV2 to TRBJ2-2, with D uncertain. Germline V gives CDR1 SNHLY, CDR2 FYNNEI. The V end was cut by 3 bases, the J end by 0 bases, with 8 bases between. This CDR3 has 15 amino acids. The CDR3 DNA sequence: TGTGCCAGCAGTGATGTAGTCGCGAACACCGGGGAGCTGTTTTTT. It translates to CASSDVVANTGELFF.

This clonotype was observed a handful of times. The chain is built from TRBV10-3 and TRBJ2-1, with TRBD2 matching 8 bases. The trim removed 7 bases at V and 1 base at J, leaving 6 bases unmatched. The CDR3 spans 15 residues. Looked up from germline, CDR1 is ENHRY and CDR2 is SYGVKD. In DNA form, the CDR3 reads TGTGCCATCACGGAGGAGCGGGGGTCCTACAATGAGCAGTTCTTC. Protein: CAITEERGSYNEQFF.

The rearrangement uses TRBV6-1 and TRBJ1-1; D is unclear. The CDR3 runs to 8 residues. The germline V and J ends were trimmed by 11 bases and 7 bases, with 5 bases remaining between them. CDR1 MNHNS and CDR2 SASEGT come from the germline V gene. Here the CDR3 reads CASFEAFF. Written as DNA, the CDR3 is TGTGCCTCCTTTGAAGCTTTCTTT.

Details on this clonotype: The junction differs from germline at one of its ends, possibly a read error. The chain carries TRBV7-9 and TRBJ2-7; D is ambiguous. The CDR3 covers 12 residues. CDR1 SEHNR and CDR2 FQNEAQ come from the germline V gene (reference sequence). CDR3 DNA: TGTGCCAGCAGCTCCGACATTTACGGGCAGTACTTC. Its protein product is CASSSDIYGQYF.

The chain carries TRBV5-4 and TRBJ2-5; TRBD2 matches at 9 bases. V dropped 0 bases and J dropped 4; count of bases not matched to a gene: 10. The germline V gene encodes CDR1 SGHNT and CDR2 YYREEE (reference sequence). The CDR3 runs to 17 residues. The CDR3 coding sequence is TGTGCCAGCAGCTTGGATTTGACTAGCGGCCGACTAGAGACCCAGTACTTC. It yields the protein CASSLDLTSGRLETQYF. The complete variable domain, with remaining parts taken from reference TRBV5-4 and TRBJ2-5, reads ETGVTQSPTHLIKTRGQQVTLRCSSQSGHNTVSWYQQALGQGPQFIFQYYREEENGRGNFPPRFSGLQFPNYSSELNVNALELDDSALYLCASSLDLTSGRLETQYFGPGTRLLVL.

The chain is built from TRBV27 and TRBJ2-7; maybe TRBD2 (5 bases). The length of the CDR3 is 12 residues. Per the germline V gene, CDR1 is MNHEY and CDR2 is SMNVEV (reference sequence). Trimming took off 10 bases at V and 6 bases at J, with 16 bases between the two ends. Here the CDR3 reads CAIEDARGEQYF. CDR3 sequence (DNA): TGTGCCATCGAGGACGCCCGGGGCGAGCAGTACTTC.

This clonotype was seen more than once but under ten times. The chain links TRBV6-5 to TRBJ1-5; 8 positions match TRBD1. Germline V gene lookup returns CDR1 MNHEY and CDR2 SVGAGI. V lost 2 bases and J lost 6; bases outside the gene matches: 3. The CDR3 runs 14 residues. The CDR3 here is CASSYTGGGQPQHF. In DNA, the CDR3 is TGTGCCAGCAGTTACACAGGGGGAGGTCAGCCCCAGCATTTT.